Listed below are T cell receptor beta chains from one sample, sequenced in a study of blood T cell repertoires in COVID-19. Assay used: immunoSEQ multiplex PCR; TCRdb lists only in-frame clones, some missing. The table lists more than 200,000 clones, 70% to 85% of them singletons, with about 1.5% in the top ten. The sequenced sample consisted of peripheral blood. These receptors all stem from a woman between 35 and 50 years old who had recovered from COVID-19. Each CDR3 is given with its conserved first and last residue. The order of the fields is D gene, V gene, clone size, J gene, CDR3 protein, CDR3 DNA. A D gene is named only where the DNA matches it firmly. Expanded clones get a size class; other rows say once, few or many, or leave the size out.

TRBD2,TRBV11-3,NA,TRBJ2-7,CASSLQTSGGAYEQYF,TGTGCCAGCAGCTTACAAACCTCCGGGGGGGCCTACGAGCAGTACTTC
NA,TRBV6-2/TRBV6-3,NA,TRBJ2-7,CASSSQDLGNRALSYEQYF,TGTGCCAGCAGCTCCCAAGACCTAGGTAACAGGGCTCTTTCCTACGAGCAGTACTTC
NA,TRBV6-5,NA,TRBJ2-2,CASSYRFDSPGELFF,TGTGCCAGCAGTTACCGATTCGATAGCCCCGGGGAGCTGTTTTTT
TRBD1,TRBV16,few,TRBJ1-2,CASRQQGVYGYTF,TGTGCCAGCAGACAACAGGGGGTTTATGGCTACACCTTC
NA,TRBV21-1,NA,TRBJ1-1,CASSYPGVGEAFF,TGTGCCAGCAGCTACCCGGGGGTGGGTGAAGCTTTCTTT
NA,TRBV19,few,TRBJ2-2,CASTGRPQNTGELFF,TGTGCCAGTACGGGTAGACCCCAGAACACCGGGGAGCTGTTTTTT
NA,TRBV2,NA,TRBJ1-2,CASSYRVDYGYTF,TGTGCCAGCAGTTACAGGGTTGACTATGGCTACACCTTC
NA,TRBV30,NA,TRBJ2-3,CAWRLSGVVQYF,TGTGCCTGGAGGTTGAGCGGTGTTGTTCAGTATTTT
TRBD2,TRBV3-1/TRBV3-2,NA,TRBJ2-7,CASSRTSGVYEQYF,TGTGCCAGCAGCCGGACTAGCGGGGTCTACGAGCAGTACTTC
TRBD1,TRBV6-5,NA,TRBJ2-7,CASRKRQGGEQYF,TGTGCCAGCAGGAAACGACAGGGTGGCGAGCAGTACTTC
TRBD1,TRBV7-2,few,TRBJ1-6,CASSTTGGDSPLHF,TGTGCCAGCAGCACGACAGGGGGCGATTCACCCCTCCACTTT
TRBD1,TRBV27,NA,TRBJ1-6,CASSPGQVDSPLHF,TGTGCCAGCAGCCCGGGACAGGTTGATTCACCCCTCCACTTT
TRBD2,TRBV3-1/TRBV3-2,NA,TRBJ2-1,CASSPVLAAGLPDQFF,TGTGCCAGCAGCCCGGTACTAGCGGCGGGCCTCCCGGACCAGTTCTTC
TRBD2,TRBV29-1,NA,TRBJ2-1,CSVVGGGMDNEQFF,TGCAGCGTTGTCGGCGGGGGGATGGACAATGAGCAGTTCTTC
TRBD2,TRBV7-2,NA,TRBJ2-7,CASSTSGGAEEQYF,TGTGCCAGCAGCACTAGCGGGGGGGCGGAAGAGCAGTACTTC
NA,TRBV24-1,NA,TRBJ2-3,CATSDARTYTDTQYF,TGTGCCACCAGTGATGCCAGAACATACACAGATACGCAGTATTTT
NA,TRBV6-6,NA,TRBJ1-1,CASIQGNTEAFF,TGTGCCAGCATCCAGGGTAACACTGAAGCTTTCTTT
TRBD1,TRBV5-1,NA,TRBJ2-7,CASANRGPSEQYF,TGCGCCAGCGCTAACAGGGGGCCCAGCGAGCAGTACTTC
NA,TRBV29-1,few,TRBJ1-5,CSVGDGNQPQHF,TGCAGCGTTGGCGATGGCAATCAGCCCCAGCATTTT
TRBD1,TRBV30,NA,TRBJ1-1,CAWMGTVFTEAFF,TGTGCCTGGATGGGGACAGTATTCACTGAAGCTTTCTTT
NA,TRBV19,NA,TRBJ2-1,CASSAGPSYNEQFF,TGTGCCAGTAGTGCAGGGCCCTCCTACAATGAGCAGTTCTTC
NA,TRBV5-1,once,TRBJ1-2,CASSVHTANYGYTF,TGCGCCAGCAGCGTCCACACAGCTAACTATGGCTACACCTTC
NA,TRBV19,NA,TRBJ1-3,CASSMGPGTGNTIYF,TGTGCCAGTAGTATGGGCCCGGGGACTGGAAACACCATATATTTT
NA,TRBV15,NA,TRBJ1-1,CATSRLQGTTEAFF,TGTGCCACCAGCAGGCTACAGGGTACCACTGAAGCTTTCTTT
NA,TRBV6-6,NA,TRBJ1-5,CASSPQEPNQYSNQPQHF,TGTGCCAGCAGTCCTCAGGAACCCAATCAATATAGCAATCAGCCCCAGCATTTT
NA,TRBV24-1,NA,TRBJ2-7,CATSDGQGSYEQYF,TGTGCCACCAGTGACGGTCAGGGGTCCTACGAGCAGTACTTC
TRBD2,TRBV6-2/TRBV6-3,NA,TRBJ2-2,CASSFTSGGSTGELFF,TGTGCCAGCAGTTTTACTAGCGGGGGTTCGACCGGGGAGCTGTTTTTT
NA,TRBV5-1,NA,TRBJ1-2,CASSLDVSAYGYTF,TGCGCCAGCAGCTTGGACGTCAGCGCCTATGGCTACACCTTC
NA,TRBV7-8,NA,TRBJ2-5,CASSLAQGGIETQYF,TGTGCCAGCAGCTTAGCCCAGGGGGGTATTGAGACCCAGTACTTC
NA,TRBV6-1,NA,TRBJ2-1,CASSEEAGGSYNEQFF,TGTGCCAGCAGTGAAGAGGCAGGGGGGTCCTACAATGAGCAGTTCTTC
NA,TRBV24-1,NA,TRBJ2-3,CATSAPQGGSTDTQYF,TGTGCCACCAGTGCCCCACAGGGGGGGAGCACAGATACGCAGTATTTT
TRBD2,TRBV28,NA,TRBJ2-5,CASSSWASGGQETQYF,TGTGCCAGCAGTTCATGGGCTAGCGGGGGGCAAGAGACCCAGTACTTC
NA,TRBV5-8,NA,TRBJ2-5,CASSLDADQETQYF,TGTGCCAGCAGCTTGGACGCAGACCAAGAGACCCAGTACTTC
NA,TRBV27,once,TRBJ1-2,CASRRSGTNYGYTF,TGTGCCAGCAGGAGAAGCGGAACTAACTATGGCTACACCTTC
NA,TRBV7-9,NA,TRBJ2-7,CASSSRGAPYEQYF,TGTGCCAGCAGCTCCCGGGGGGCACCCTACGAGCAGTACTTC